This T cell receptor (beta chain) was captured in a study of T cell changes during pregnancy in multiple sclerosis (dated by TCRdb to about 2019). For context, the study as a whole: Changes in the T cell repertoire over the course of pregnancy were examined in this study in women with multiple sclerosis.

The junction shows trimming of 5 bases on V and 0 bases on J, plus 11 bases between the germline ends. Measured from the cysteine to the phenylalanine, the CDR3 is 15 residues long. Of all the DNA, just the CDR3 is kept, 45 bases in frame from base 1. CDR1 and CDR2, looked up from the germline V gene (reference sequence), are MNHNY and SVGAGI. Notes on this clone: There is no known antigen for this receptor. No qualities accompany the bases; no much larger clone lies one base away.

Library generation was performed with the immunoSEQ multiplex PCR assay. TCRdb provides this immuneACCESS table in a form limited to in-frame rearrangements. Some clones are lacking; in checked studies, under half of them reflect an unresolved V gene, and why the rest are absent is not known. For this sample there are tens of thousands of clones; 85% to 95% appear just once. Around 2.3% of the sample belongs to the ten largest clones. This receptor was obtained from a female donor with multiple sclerosis, enrolled in a pregnancy study. The sample was peripheral blood, taken before pregnancy. This receptor chain uses TRBV6-6 and TRBJ2-1; the D segment cannot be called with confidence. The CDR3 region reads CASSPSAVSYNEQFF. In nucleotides, the sequence is TGTGCCAGCAGTCCGTCTGCGGTCTCCTACAATGAGCAGTTCTTC.